A selection of T cell receptor beta chains follows, all from one sample in a study of CD8+CD57+ T cells in acquired aplastic anemia. One entry per CDR3 protein, called by TCRdb with MiXCR from the reads. The repertoire has some 150,000 distinct CDR3 sequences, roughly two thirds of them found once; the top ten carry more than 35%. Sequenced: sorted CD4+, CD8+, or CD8+CD57+ T cells (not recorded which) from PBMCs. The receptor set was obtained from a human donor with aplastic anemia. CDR3s include the opening cysteine and the closing phenylalanine or tryptophan. A D gene is named only where the DNA matches it firmly. Rows give clone size only sometimes, using once, few, many, or a class for an expanded clone.

.	TRBV10-2	TRBJ1-3	many	TGCGCCAGCAGGGTACCCGGAAACACCATATATTTT	CASRVPGNTIYF
.	TRBV7-6	TRBJ1-1	few	TGTGCCAGCAGCCTACTCCAGGGGATGAACACTGAAGCTTTCTTT	CASSLLQGMNTEAFF
.	TRBV10-3	TRBJ2-7	.	TGTGCCATCAGTGAGTCCTCAGGGCGTGGAGAGCAGTACTTC	CAISESSGRGEQYF
.	TRBV20-1	TRBJ2-7	.	TGCAGTGCGACCGGGACGGACTCCTACGAGCAGTACTTC	CSATGTDSYEQYF
.	TRBV7-9	TRBJ1-1	.	TGTGCCAGCAGCTTAGCCAATGACATCTTTTGGTTGAGCACTGAAGCTTTCTTT	CASSLANDIFWLSTEAFF
.	TRBV20-1	TRBJ2-7	.	TGCAGTGCTATGGGAAGCGAGCAGTACTTC	CSAMGSEQYF
.	TRBV10-3	TRBJ1-5	.	TGTGCCATCAGTGAGTCGGCAGGGAGCGAAAATCAGCCCCAGCATTTT	CAISESAGSENQPQHF
TRBD1	TRBV10-3	TRBJ2-3	.	TGTGCCATCAGTGAGGGACAGGGGAGGACAGATACGCAGTATTTT	CAISEGQGRTDTQYF
.	TRBV7-3	TRBJ1-2	.	TGTGCCAGCAGGCTGGACAGTACCTTCTATGGCTACACCTTC	CASRLDSTFYGYTF
.	TRBV7-2	TRBJ1-2	.	TGTGCCAGCAGACTTACAGGGTATGGCTACACCTTC	CASRLTGYGYTF
TRBD1	TRBV7-6	TRBJ2-1	.	TGTGCCAGCAGCTTAGGGGTGGGCAGGGGGCAAGGGTTCTCCTACAATGAGCAGTTCTTC	CASSLGVGRGQGFSYNEQFF
.	TRBV29-1	TRBJ2-3	.	TGCAGCGTTGAGACGGGCGACAGGACAGATACGCAGTATTTT	CSVETGDRTDTQYF
.	TRBV7-2	TRBJ1-2	.	TGTGCCAGCAGCTTAGATATTACGGCCTATGGCTACACCTTC	CASSLDITAYGYTF
TRBD2	TRBV20-1	TRBJ2-1	few	TGCAGTGCTGAGCGGGAGGGCCGCAATGAGCAGTTCTTC	CSAEREGRNEQFF
TRBD2	TRBV20-1	TRBJ2-7	.	TGCAGTGCTAGAGTGGAGCGGGGGGTACCCTACGAGCAGTACTTC	CSARVERGVPYEQYF
.	TRBV15	TRBJ1-2	.	TGTGCCACCAGCAGAGCGCTCGGGGGGGTAGGTGGTGGCTACACCTTC	CATSRALGGVGGGYTF
.	TRBV20-1	TRBJ2-1	.	TGCAGTGCGAGGGCTCCGGGAGTCTCCTACAATGAGCAGTTCTTC	CSARAPGVSYNEQFF
TRBD1	TRBV11-2	TRBJ2-7	.	TGTGCCAGCAGCTACGACAGGGAGATTGACGAGCAGTACTTC	CASSYDREIDEQYF
TRBD1	TRBV4-2	TRBJ2-1	.	TGTGCCAGCACCTCACCCGGGACAGGGTACAATGAGCAGTTCTTC	CASTSPGTGYNEQFF
.	TRBV4-2	TRBJ1-1	.	TGTGCCAGCAGCCCGAGCGCAGTGAACACTGAAGCTTTCTTT	CASSPSAVNTEAFF
TRBD1	TRBV5-8	TRBJ1-2	.	TGTGCCAGCAGTGACCGGGACAGGGGGCAGTTTGGCTACACCTTC	CASSDRDRGQFGYTF
.	TRBV2	TRBJ2-7	.	TGTGCCAGCAGTGGGGGGGCTAGCGGTTTCTACGAGCAGTACTTC	CASSGGASGFYEQYF